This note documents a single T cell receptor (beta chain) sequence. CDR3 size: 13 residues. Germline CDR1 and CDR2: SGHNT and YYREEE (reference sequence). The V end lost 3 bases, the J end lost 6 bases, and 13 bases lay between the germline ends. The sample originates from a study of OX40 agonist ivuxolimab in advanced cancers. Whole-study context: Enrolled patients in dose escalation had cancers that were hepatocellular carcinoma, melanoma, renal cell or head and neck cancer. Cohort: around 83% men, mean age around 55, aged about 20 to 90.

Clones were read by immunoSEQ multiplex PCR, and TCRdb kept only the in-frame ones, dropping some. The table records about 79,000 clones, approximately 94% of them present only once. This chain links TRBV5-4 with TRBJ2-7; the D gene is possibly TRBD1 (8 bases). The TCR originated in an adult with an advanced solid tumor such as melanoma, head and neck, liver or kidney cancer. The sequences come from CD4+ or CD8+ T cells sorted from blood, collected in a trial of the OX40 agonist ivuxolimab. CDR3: CASSYRGRGEQYF. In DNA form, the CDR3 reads TGTGCCAGCAGCTACAGGGGGAGGGGCGAGCAGTACTTC.